This TCR beta chain was identified in a study of blood T cells in healthy people across ages. General study points: Age advanced and TCR beta diversity per million T cells fell, roughly linearly. Changes seen in expanded clonotypes were possibly confounded by donor CMV status left unknown.

On this clonotype itself: The target antigen is unknown.

The germline gives CDR1 LNHNV, CDR2 YYDKDF (reference sequence). Germline trimming cut 4 bases from V and 5 bases from J; bases unmatched to any gene: 11. This CDR3 region has 15 residues. Through a sample-barcoded 5' primer and a J-beta primer mix, a second PCR was run for roughly 6 to 12 cycles. MiXCR, run by TCRdb on the 5' RACE reads, gives a single entry per CDR3 protein. Here the sample spans over 700,000 distinct CDR3 sequences, about 25% being singletons. This sample also appeared in a second study, on T cells of mothers and their children.

This TCR derives from a boy aged 5-17 years in good health. The chain joins TRBV15 to TRBJ2-7; 7 nucleotides line up with TRBD2. Input material: blood. The CDR3 loop is CATSTDRGVFHEQYF. DNA for the CDR3: TGTGCCACCAGCACAGACCGGGGGGTCTTCCACGAGCAGTACTTC.